These 8 T cell receptor beta chains came from one sample sequenced in a study of cytomegalovirus exposure and HLA in healthy donors. 60 Vbeta and 13 Jbeta primers were used in PCR. Method: immunoSEQ multiplex PCR; TCRdb's copy keeps in-frame clones and lacks some. The data show around 130,000 clones, 70% to 80% seen once. The material sequenced was PBMCs. The receptors come from a man between 25 and 39 years old in good health and CMV-seronegative.

The table lists this clone with a count of one. This sequence joins TRBV9 and TRBJ2-2; 11 bases fit TRBD2. V lost 4 bases to trimming and J lost 0 bases; unmatched junction nucleotides: 5. The CDR3 extends over 17 amino acids. Germline V gene sequence: CDR1 SGDLS, CDR2 YYNGEE. The CDR3 loop is CASSKLAGVTNTGELFF. DNA of the CDR3: TGTGCCAGCAGCAAACTAGCGGGGGTGACGAACACCGGGGAGCTGTTTTTT.

This sequence joins TRBV7-8 and TRBJ1-2; the D is unclear. The CDR3 is 12 amino acids. CDR1 is SGHVS and CDR2 is FQNEAQ in the germline V gene. V lost 3 bases and J lost 0, with 2 bases in between. The CDR3 sequence is CASSFTNYGYTF. CDR3 nucleotide sequence: TGTGCCAGCAGCTTCACTAACTATGGCTACACCTTC.

V is TRBV6-6 and J is TRBJ2-3; 7 bases map to TRBD2. From germline, CDR1 is MNHNY and CDR2 SVGAGI (reference sequence). This CDR3 has 15 residues. V trimming: 4 bases; J trimming: 2 bases; junction bases outside the gene matches: 6. The CDR3 coding sequence is TGTGCCAGCAGTTGGACCGGGACTAACACAGATACGCAGTATTTT. It is translated as CASSWTGTNTDTQYF.

This clone came up once. This chain uses TRBV29-1 with TRBJ2-3; 8 positions match TRBD1. The germline gives CDR1 SQVTM, CDR2 ANQGSEA. The ends lost 7 bases at V and 0 bases at J; junction bases unmatched: 6. The CDR3 contains 14 residues. The CDR3 loop is CSAKTGGSTDTQYF. CDR3 in DNA: TGCAGCGCCAAAACAGGGGGAAGCACAGATACGCAGTATTTT.

This chain links TRBV18 with TRBJ1-2, with unresolved D. V gave up 2 bases and J gave up 4 bases, with 11 bases separating them. CDR1 and CDR2 from the germline V gene are KGHSH and LQKENI. The CDR3 spans 14 residues. The CDR3 coding sequence is TGTGCCAGCTCACCAAACGCGGTCCTCTATGGCTACACCTTC. Protein: CASSPNAVLYGYTF. The full variable domain, in which reference TRBV18 and TRBJ1-2 provide the parts outside the CDR3, is NAGVMQNPRHLVRRRGQEARLRCSPMKGHSHVYWYRQLPEEGLKFMVYLQKENIIDESGMPKERFSAEFPKEGPSILRIQQVVRGDSAAYFCASSPNAVLYGYTFGSGTRLTVV.

This rearrangement joins TRBV7-2 to TRBJ1-1; 8 bases are a match to TRBD1. The CDR3 runs 15 residues. Losses at the gene ends were 5 bases for V and 1 base for J; bases not matched to a gene: 6. Germline assignment: CDR1 SGHTA and CDR2 FQGNSA. In DNA, the CDR3 is TGTGCCAGCAGCCCCCAGGGGGCCACGAACACTGAAGCTTTCTTT. As protein: CASSPQGATNTEAFF. The full variable domain, rest sourced from reference TRBV7-2 and TRBJ1-1, is GAGVSQSPSNKVTEKGKDVELRCDPISGHTALYWYRQSLGQGLEFLIYFQGNSAPDKSGLPSDRFSAERTGGSVSTLTIQRTQQEDSAVYLCASSPQGATNTEAFFGQGTRLTVV.

The chain combines TRBV2 with TRBJ2-4, with D perhaps TRBD2 (6 bases). V lost 11 bases, J lost 7 bases, and 18 bases lay in between. The CDR3 spans 13 residues. Germline-derived CDR1 and CDR2 are SNHLY and FYNNEI. CDR3 in amino acids: CAGSGGVVNIQYF. CDR3 bases: TGTGCCGGCTCCGGCGGGGTGGTGAACATTCAGTACTTC.

V is TRBV9 and J is TRBJ2-7; TRBD2 matches 7 bases. Germline V gives CDR1 SGDLS, CDR2 YYNGEE. The CDR3 consists of 15 residues. V lost 0 bases to trimming and J lost 6 bases; unmatched junction nucleotides: 9. The CDR3 DNA sequence: TGTGCCAGCAGCGTAGATTGGGACCGCGGGGGCGAGCAGTACTTC. Translating it yields CASSVDWDRGGEQYF.